These T cell receptor beta chains were read from a single sample in a study of blood T cell repertoires in COVID-19. Generated by immunoSEQ multiplex PCR, the TCRdb table keeps only in-frame clones and is missing some. This sample yields 140,000 or so clones, of which 87% are seen a single time; 0.95% belongs to the top ten. The sample comprised peripheral blood. Source of these receptors: a woman between 50 and 59 years old with acute or convalescent COVID-19. CDR3s include the opening cysteine and the closing phenylalanine or tryptophan. Each record gives: V gene, clone size, J gene, CDR3 protein. The size entry is marked missing in some rows and otherwise reads once, few, many or a size class.

TRBV2	NA	TRBJ1-5	CASSEDQNQPQHF
TRBV3-1/TRBV3-2	NA	TRBJ2-2	CASSLTRTGGQGGELFF
TRBV29-1	NA	TRBJ2-3	CSVGTSGLTDTQYF
TRBV28	NA	TRBJ1-2	CASSPEGAGHYYGYTF
TRBV30	NA	TRBJ1-2	CAWSVTRGYGYTF
TRBV7-3	NA	TRBJ2-3	CASSLKWDPTGGATDTQYF
TRBV5-4	once	TRBJ2-2	CASSPGLAGTGGELFF
TRBV2	NA	TRBJ2-1	CASKPLADEQFF
TRBV9	NA	TRBJ1-2	CASSVDSQIGYTF
TRBV18	NA	TRBJ2-3	CASSVSGTSGTDTQYF
TRBV10-1	NA	TRBJ2-2	CASSDQNTGELFF
TRBV14	NA	TRBJ1-2	CASSQGGQGYTF
TRBV18	NA	TRBJ2-2	CASSRLAGNTGELFF
TRBV5-1	NA	TRBJ2-7	CASSHGLAGAPYEQYF
TRBV30	NA	TRBJ2-1	CAWSVRGNYNEQFF
TRBV7-3	NA	TRBJ2-7	CASSLAGTSGVYEQYF
TRBV4-2	NA	TRBJ2-7	CASSQAGGRSYEQYF
TRBV24-1	NA	TRBJ1-2	CATSTGDYGYTF
TRBV3-1/TRBV3-2	NA	TRBJ2-5	CASSPDLDGGLQYF
TRBV9	NA	TRBJ2-3	CASSVRLAASTDTQYF
TRBV29-1	NA	TRBJ1-1	CSVESTPGTEAFF
TRBV6-5	NA	TRBJ2-3	CASSWGLAGATDTQYF
TRBV11-3	NA	TRBJ1-3	CASSSNGADSGNTIYF
TRBV7-9	NA	TRBJ2-7	CASSLALQGTEQYF
TRBV19	once	TRBJ2-1	CASSSPGAHNEQFF